Listed below are T cell receptor beta chains from one sample, sequenced in a study of blood T cells in healthy people across ages. TCRdb itself ran the 5' RACE reads through MiXCR, one entry per CDR3 protein. The profile covers around 940,000 distinct CDR3 sequences, with about 51% appearing a single time and around a fifth taken by the ten largest. Sequencing input: blood. The receptors originated from a woman aged 55-69 years in good health. Both conserved end residues are part of each CDR3. Size is omitted from some rows. Given values are once, few, many or a class for expanded clones.

clone size,J gene,V gene,CDR3 protein
once,TRBJ2-2,TRBV3-1,CASRGQGANTGELFF
.,TRBJ2-1,TRBV5-1,CASSRDNPGTYKFF
.,TRBJ2-7,TRBV3-1,CASSRQVNSYEQYF
many,TRBJ2-7,TRBV27,CASSPLAGVYEQYF
.,TRBJ2-3,TRBV6-5,CASKRGRAYPSQYF
.,TRBJ1-2,TRBV12-3/TRBV12-4,CASSLAQGRGYTF
few,TRBJ2-7,TRBV10-3,CAISPSGSGSYEQYF
.,TRBJ1-5,TRBV15,CAASGDRNQPQHF
few,TRBJ2-7,TRBV9,CASSVGGAPYEQYF
few,TRBJ2-7,TRBV20-1,CSGQGPAYEQYF